The rows below give T cell receptor beta chains drawn from one sample of a study of technical replicates of blood from a few donors. Only in-frame clones appear in the TCRdb table, and some are missing; sequencing was by immunoSEQ multiplex PCR. The sample contains 65,000 to 85,000 clones, 96% of which appear only once. The sample comprised T cells isolated from PBMCs. These TCRs come from a human donor in good health. Both conserved end residues are part of each CDR3. Each record gives: J gene, V gene, clone size, D gene, CDR3 length, CDR3 protein, CDR3 DNA. A D gene is named only where the DNA matches it firmly. Size tells how often a clone was seen (once, few, many) or the class of an expanded clone, and some rows leave it out.

TRBJ2-6,TRBV4-1,.,.,15,CASSQVGSGANVLTF,TGCGCCAGCAGCCAAGTCGGCTCTGGGGCCAACGTCCTGACTTTC
TRBJ1-4,TRBV25-1,.,TRBD1,17,CASSPGTGKRNGEKLFF,TGTGCCAGCAGTCCCGGGACAGGGAAGAGAAACGGCGAAAAACTGTTTTTT
TRBJ2-3,TRBV9,.,.,14,CASSVGLATDTQYF,TGTGCCAGCAGCGTAGGATTAGCCACAGATACGCAGTATTTT
TRBJ1-2,TRBV5-1,.,.,13,CASSQGQLSGYTF,TGCGCCAGCAGCCAAGGACAGCTTAGCGGCTACACCTTC
TRBJ1-2,TRBV27,.,TRBD1,13,CASSADRAVGYTF,TGTGCCAGCAGTGCGGACAGGGCGGTAGGCTACACCTTC
TRBJ2-3,TRBV4-3,.,.,16,CASSQDEETSTDTQYF,TGCGCCAGCAGCCAAGACGAGGAGACTAGCACAGATACGCAGTATTTT
TRBJ2-1,TRBV12-5,.,TRBD2,15,CASASSGSGYNEQFF,TGTGCTAGTGCTTCTAGCGGGAGTGGCTACAATGAGCAGTTCTTC
TRBJ1-1,TRBV20-1,.,.,11,CSARKGTEAFF,TGCAGTGCTAGAAAGGGGACTGAAGCTTTCTTT
TRBJ2-7,TRBV4-1,.,TRBD1,15,CASSQSGTGRYEQYF,TGCGCCAGCAGCCAATCCGGGACAGGTCGATACGAGCAGTACTTC
TRBJ2-1,TRBV19,.,.,15,CASSIDTVSYNEQFF,TGTGCCAGTAGTATAGATACGGTTTCCTACAATGAGCAGTTCTTC
TRBJ2-7,TRBV9,once,TRBD1,19,CASSVGGKDPGQGFYEQYF,TGTGCCAGCAGCGTGGGGGGAAAAGACCCGGGACAGGGGTTCTACGAGCAGTACTTC
TRBJ1-1,TRBV27,.,.,13,CASSLSYRYEAFF,TGTGCCAGCAGTTTATCGTACAGATATGAAGCTTTCTTT
TRBJ1-2,TRBV4-1,.,TRBD1,15,CASSPNRGNGYGYTF,TGCGCCAGCAGCCCTAACAGGGGTAATGGGTATGGCTACACCTTC
TRBJ2-3,TRBV30,.,TRBD1,12,CAVFPGGDTQYF,TGTGCCGTATTCCCAGGGGGAGATACGCAGTATTTT